What follows are 12 T cell receptor beta chains derived from one specimen sequenced in a study of prognosis after radiotherapy for stage I lung cancer (dated by TCRdb to about 2021). The sequencer was an Illumina HiSeq 3000. Two rounds of multiplex PCR on genomic DNA were used to amplify the TCR beta CDR3 region. The first PCR round used primers specific to each TRBV and TRBJ gene, with sequences filed in Chinese patent CN105087789A. Starting from the raw public reads, TCRdb applied fastp trimming at Q25, assembled clones with MiXCR and retained in-frame beta chains. Entries that share a CDR3 protein sequence are merged under the most common genes and DNA. The sample table holds about 26,000 distinct CDR3 sequences, of which roughly two fifths were seen once. The ten largest make up about 32% of the sample. The material sequenced was PBMCs, taken before or after stereotactic body radiation therapy (not recorded which). The receptors shown here come from a donor over 45 with non-small cell lung cancer.

This clonotype was counted ten times or more. The chain joins TRBV20-1 to TRBJ1-1; no firm D call. Germline CDR1 is DFQATT and CDR2 is SNEGSKA (reference sequence). The CDR3 has 15 amino acids. V was clipped by 1 base and J by 0 bases, with 12 bases between them. The CDR3 reads CSARANGRLNTEAFF. The CDR3 DNA sequence: TGCAGTGCTAGAGCAAATGGGAGGTTGAACACTGAAGCTTTCTTT.

There are many counts of this clonotype. The chain joins TRBV20-1 to TRBJ2-7, with D perhaps assigned TRBD1 or TRBD2 (5 bases each). V shed 3 bases and J shed 7 bases, with 16 bases lying between them. The CDR3 runs to 13 residues. Germline CDR1 DFQATT, CDR2 SNEGSKA (reference sequence). Written as DNA, the CDR3 is TGCAGTGCTAGCCCGGGACCCGAGAGGGAGCAGTACTTC. It is translated as CSASPGPEREQYF.

The chain has TRBV3-1 and TRBJ2-7; D possibly corresponds to TRBD1 (5 bases). The CDR3 length is 15 residues. CDR1 is LGHDT and CDR2 is YNNKEL in the germline V gene (reference sequence). Trimming removed 0 bases from V and 4 bases from J, with 13 bases in between. For the CDR3, the DNA is TGTGCCAGCAGCCAAGAGGGGCAGGGTAGATACGAGCAGTACTTC. It yields the protein CASSQEGQGRYEQYF.

This clonotype came up many times. In nucleotides, the CDR3 is TGCAGCGTTGTAGCGCGTTCCATGAACACTGAAGCTTTCTTT. As protein: CSVVARSMNTEAFF. The chain uses TRBV29-1 and TRBJ1-1; D gene ambiguous. The germline V and J ends were trimmed by 4 bases and 0 bases, with 12 bases remaining between them. Germline V gene data show CDR1 as SQVTM and CDR2 as ANQGSEA. This CDR3 is built from 14 residues.

This clonotype was observed many times. DNA for the CDR3: TGCAGTGCTTTGGGACCCAGGGGAGGGGATACGCAGTATTTT. This codes for CSALGPRGGDTQYF. The rearrangement uses TRBV20-1 and TRBJ2-3; TRBD2 might be the D (7 bases). CDR1 is DFQATT, CDR2 SNEGSKA, per germline (reference sequence). V was trimmed by 5 bases and J by 6 bases, leaving 18 bases between them. This CDR3 contains 14 residues.

Regarding this clonotype: At one boundary the junction diverges from the germline segment, which might be a read error. V gene TRBV6-2 or TRBV6-3 combines with J gene TRBJ2-7; D is undetermined. Per germline, CDR1 MNHEY and CDR2 SVGEGT. This CDR3 is built from 12 residues. CDR3 in DNA: TGTGCCAGCAGTGAAGTAACCTACGACCAGTACTTC. Amino acid sequence: CASSEVTYDQYF.

At least ten counts were recorded for this clonotype. This chain links TRBV20-1 with TRBJ2-1; no clear D gene. Germline V gene lookup returns CDR1 DFQATT and CDR2 SNEGSKA (reference sequence). Trimming removed 6 bases at V and 11 bases at J, with 17 bases between. The CDR3 consists of 12 residues. The DNA of the CDR3 is TGCAGTGCGATTTCAGGAGATCGGAAGCAGTTCTTC. This encodes CSAISGDRKQFF.

This clonotype was counted many times. The V gene is TRBV12-3 or TRBV12-4, the J gene TRBJ1-1; D remains ambiguous. CDR3 length: 14 amino acids. V dropped 2 bases and J dropped 6 bases, with 13 bases sitting between them. As DNA, the CDR3 is TGTGCCAGCAGTTTAATGTCTGGGCTGGCTGAAGCTTTCTTT. Encoded protein: CASSLMSGLAEAFF.

This rearrangement joins TRBV2 to TRBJ2-3; D is perhaps TRBD1 or TRBD2 (7 bases each). Looked up from germline, CDR1 is SNHLY and CDR2 is FYNNEI. Trimming stripped 6 bases from V and 3 bases from J, with 16 bases between. CDR3 length: 15 residues. CDR3 DNA sequence: TGTGCCAGCAGCCAGGGGGGGCAGGGAACAGATACGCAGTATTTT. Its protein is CASSQGGQGTDTQYF.

Sample share makes this clonotype medium-sized. This chain links TRBV5-1 with TRBJ2-2; D is perhaps TRBD1 or TRBD2 (5 bases each). The germline V and J ends were trimmed by 3 bases and 6 bases, with 15 bases remaining between them. This CDR3 contains 15 residues. Germline lookup yields CDR1 SGHRS and CDR2 YFSETQ. The CDR3: CASSSGAQEAGELFF. CDR3 nucleotide sequence: TGCGCCAGCAGCTCCGGGGCTCAGGAAGCCGGGGAGCTGTTTTTT.

This clonotype appeared many times. CDR3 loop: CASSEGSGYQPQHF. The CDR3 DNA reads as TGTGCCAGCAGTGAAGGATCAGGATATCAGCCCCAGCATTTT. The chain uses TRBV6-1 and TRBJ1-5; D is uncertain. The germline V gene has CDR1 MNHNS and CDR2 SASEGT. The CDR3 consists of 14 residues. Trimming removed 1 base from V and 5 bases from J, with 9 bases in between.

This clonotype occurred many times. The V gene is TRBV24-1, the J gene TRBJ2-1, with D tentatively TRBD1 (5 bases). This CDR3 is 14 amino acids long. Germline CDR1 is KGHDR and CDR2 is SFDVKD. Trimming removed 5 bases at V and 8 bases at J, with 15 bases between. As DNA, the CDR3 is TGTGCCACCAGTGCAGGGATGGTTTGGGATGAGCAGTTCTTC. Residues: CATSAGMVWDEQFF.